The 32 T cell receptor beta chains below were found in one sample sequenced in a study of blood T cell repertoires in COVID-19. Some clones are missing from TCRdb's copy, which holds only in-frame ones; the method was immunoSEQ multiplex PCR. The sample holds 15,000 to 20,000 clones, 75% to 90% seen once. Material: peripheral blood. Receptors originate from a man aged 55 to 69 with active COVID-19.

The chain recombines TRBV7-6 with TRBJ2-1; TRBD2 aligns across 12 bases. CDR1 and CDR2 from the germline V gene are SGHVS and FNYEAQ. With 5 bases clipped from V and 1 base from J, the junction kept 9 bases outside the gene matches. The CDR3 is 18 residues long. The CDR3 DNA reads as TGTGCCAGCAGCCCCCTAGCGGGGGGGCTCGGGTCCTACAATGAGCAGTTCTTC. It encodes CASSPLAGGLGSYNEQFF.

This chain joins TRBV9 and TRBJ1-2; D possibly corresponds to TRBD1 (6 bases). CDR1 is SGDLS and CDR2 is YYNGEE in the germline V gene. V lost 7 bases and J lost 4, with 26 bases in between. The CDR3 spans 17 residues. DNA of the CDR3: TGTGCCAGCGGTCTCGGCCCAGCGGGAACAGGGAGCTATGGCTACACCTTC. This encodes CASGLGPAGTGSYGYTF.

The gene calls are TRBV12-5 and TRBJ1-5; possible D gene TRBD1, 5 bases. Germline CDR1 reads LGHNT; CDR2 reads FRNRAP. The CDR3 spans 15 residues. Trimming took off 4 bases at V and 2 bases at J, with 12 bases between the two ends. The CDR3 DNA reads as TGTGCTAGTGGTTCGTCGGAAGGGGGCAATCAGCCCCAGCATTTT. Translating gives CASGSSEGGNQPQHF.

The V gene is TRBV5-4, the J gene TRBJ2-2; 14 nucleotides line up with TRBD2. Germline CDR1 reads SGHNT; CDR2 reads YYREEE (reference sequence). With 4 bases clipped from V and 1 base from J, the junction kept 3 bases outside the gene matches. The CDR3 contains 17 residues. CDR3 loop: CASSRGTSGRNTGELFF. CDR3 DNA sequence: TGTGCCAGCAGCCGCGGGACTAGCGGGAGGAACACCGGGGAGCTGTTTTTT.

This chain links TRBV29-1 with TRBJ2-6; 8 bases align to TRBD1. The V segment lost 6 bases and the J segment 2 bases; nucleotides outside the gene matches: 9. CDR1 and CDR2 (germline): SQVTM, ANQGSEA. The length of the CDR3 is 16 residues. For the CDR3, the DNA is TGCAGCGTCCTTGACAGGGGTCAGACTGGGGCCAACGTCCTGACTTTC. It translates to CSVLDRGQTGANVLTF.

The genes are TRBV6-6 and TRBJ1-5; D ambiguous. The V end was cut by 2 bases, the J end by 5 bases, with 4 bases between. CDR3 size: 12 residues. Germline CDR1 is MNHNY and CDR2 is SVGAGI (reference sequence). CDR3 DNA sequence: TGTGCCAGCAGTTACGTCGATCAGCCCCAGCATTTT. This codes for CASSYVDQPQHF.

The CDR3 region has the DNA TGTGCCAGCAGCTTAGCCTCTAGCGGAGACACCGGGGAGCTGTTTTTT. Protein: CASSLASSGDTGELFF. V usage is TRBV7-9 and J usage is TRBJ2-2; 7 nucleotides agree with TRBD2. Germline CDR1 and CDR2: SEHNR and FQNEAQ (reference sequence). With V trimmed by 0 bases and J by 3 bases, 4 bases remained unmatched. The length of the CDR3 is 16 residues.

The V gene is TRBV20-1, the J gene TRBJ1-1; the D is unclear. Trimming removed 3 bases at V and 1 base at J, with 12 bases between. The CDR3 sequence is 14 residues long. Germline values: CDR1 DFQATT, CDR2 SNEGSKA (reference sequence). Written as DNA, the CDR3 is TGCAGTGCTAGTGGAGCAGGCCAGAACACTGAAGCTTTCTTT. Amino acid sequence: CSASGAGQNTEAFF.

The chain recombines TRBV7-2 with TRBJ2-7; TRBD1 matches 9 bases. Germline lookup yields CDR1 SGHTA and CDR2 FQGNSA. This CDR3 has 14 residues. Trimming removed 5 bases from V and 0 bases from J; junction bases left unmatched: 2. The CDR3 protein is CASSRDRASYEQYF. CDR3 coding DNA: TGTGCCAGCAGCCGGGACAGGGCCTCCTACGAGCAGTACTTC.

The chain combines TRBV18 with TRBJ1-4, with 10 bases lining up with TRBD1. Germline V gives CDR1 KGHSH, CDR2 LQKENI. V shed 6 bases and J 4 bases; nucleotides not matched to a gene: 2. The CDR3 is 14 residues long. CDR3 coding DNA: TGTGCCAGCTCCAGGGACAGGGGTAATGAAAAACTGTTTTTT. It codes for CASSRDRGNEKLFF.

The J gene is TRBJ2-2, the V gene TRBV6-5; D not certain. Germline V gives CDR1 MNHEY, CDR2 SVGAGI. This CDR3 comprises 15 residues. Trimming took 6 bases from V and 0 from J, leaving 11 bases between them. CDR3 loop: CASRSISTNTGELFF. In nucleotides, the CDR3 is TGTGCCAGCAGATCGATTAGCACGAACACCGGGGAGCTGTTTTTT.

This clone was detected once. The chain is built from TRBV3-1 (or the pseudogene TRBV3-2) and TRBJ1-5; D is undetermined. This CDR3 region has 14 residues. With 5 bases removed from V and 0 bases from J, the gap between germline ends came to 8 bases. CDR1 and CDR2 (germline): LGHDT, YNNKEL (reference sequence). The CDR3 DNA reads as TGTGCCAGCAGCTCCCAGGTTAGCAATCAGCCCCAGCATTTT. Translating gives CASSSQVSNQPQHF.

This rearrangement joins TRBV2 to TRBJ2-7; the D gene is possibly TRBD2 (7 bases). The CDR3 spans 14 residues. The germline CDR1 and CDR2 sequences are SNHLY and FYNNEI. Trimming stripped 3 bases from V and 6 bases from J, with 15 bases between. Here the CDR3 DNA reads TGTGCCAGCAGTGAGTTGGCGGGGGCCGGCGAGCAGTACTTC. Translating gives CASSELAGAGEQYF.

For the CDR3, the DNA is TGTGCCAGCAGCGCGAAATCCTACGAGCAGTACTTC. Its translation is CASSAKSYEQYF. V usage is TRBV7-2 and J usage is TRBJ2-7; D is undetermined. Germline CDR1 SGHTA, CDR2 FQGNSA. The V gene lost 5 bases and the J gene lost 1 base, with 6 bases spanning the gap. CDR3 size: 12 residues.

The chain links TRBV6-5 to TRBJ1-3; TRBD1 matches 8 bases. CDR3 size: 15 residues. After removal of 6 bases from V and 4 bases from J, the junction contained 8 bases not matched to a gene. Germline CDR1 reads MNHEY; CDR2 reads SVGAGI. This CDR3 is CASSTKTGVGNTIYF. The CDR3 DNA reads as TGTGCCAGCAGCACCAAGACAGGGGTAGGAAACACCATATATTTT.

There are a few counts of this clone. The chain recombines TRBV15 with TRBJ2-7; TRBD2 matches at 10 bases. Germline trimming cut 2 bases from V and 5 bases from J; bases unmatched to any gene: 9. The V gene's germline CDR1 is LNHNV and CDR2 YYDKDF (reference sequence). This CDR3 has 16 residues. The CDR3 DNA reads as TGTGCCACCAGCAGATCGGATCTAGCGGGGGAGGACGAGCAGTACTTC. Encoded protein: CATSRSDLAGEDEQYF.

This chain connects TRBV7-2 to TRBJ2-1, with TRBD1 matching over 9 bases. The CDR3 totals 15 residues. CDR1 and CDR2 from the germline V gene are SGHTA and FQGNSA. The V segment lost 7 bases and the J segment 9 bases; nucleotides outside the gene matches: 13. The CDR3 DNA follows: TGTGCCAGCAACGCCCGGACAGGGGCGATATCTGAGCAGTTCTTC. The encoded protein is CASNARTGAISEQFF.

V and J are TRBV4-1 and TRBJ2-1, with D perhaps matching TRBD1 (6 bases). CDR1 and CDR2 (germline): MGHRA, YSYEKL. This CDR3 has 20 amino acids. Trimming pared 3 bases from V and 4 bases from J, leaving 28 bases between. Here the CDR3 reads CASSHPKTPRWTAQYNEQFF. The CDR3 bases are TGCGCCAGCAGCCACCCCAAGACCCCCAGATGGACAGCGCAATACAATGAGCAGTTCTTC.

The chain is built from TRBV5-6 and TRBJ2-3, with 9 nucleotides matching TRBD2. The CDR3 runs to 16 residues. Germline V gives CDR1 SGHDT, CDR2 YYEEEE. The V gene end was trimmed by 3 bases and the J gene end by 5 bases; junction bases not matched to a gene: 10. The CDR3 bases are TGTGCCAGCAGCTGGTGGGGAGCGGGAGGAGGAGATACGCAGTATTTT. This sequence encodes CASSWWGAGGGDTQYF.

The chain joins TRBV6-2 or TRBV6-3 to TRBJ2-1; 8 positions match TRBD2. The CDR3 has 17 residues. Germline assignment: CDR1 MNHEY and CDR2 SVGEGT. Trimming at V came to 4 bases and at J to 0 bases, leaving 8 bases not matched to a gene. CDR3 coding DNA: TGTGCCAGCAGTTCTCGATGGACTAGCTCCTCCTACAATGAGCAGTTCTTC. Translating it yields CASSSRWTSSSYNEQFF.

This chain uses TRBV5-1 with TRBJ2-7, with 8 bases that match TRBD1. The germline gives CDR1 SGHRS, CDR2 YFSETQ. CDR3 length: 15 amino acids. After removal of 3 bases from V and 2 bases from J, the junction contained 7 bases not matched to a gene. The CDR3 DNA is TGCGCCAGCAGCTGGTACAGGGGGAGTACCTACGAGCAGTACTTC. This codes for CASSWYRGSTYEQYF.

The chain combines TRBV9 with TRBJ2-7; 12 bases map to TRBD2. The germline CDR1 and CDR2 sequences are SGDLS and YYNGEE. V shed 0 bases, J shed 6 bases, and the junction held 7 bases outside the gene matches. The CDR3 loop spans 16 amino acids. The CDR3 DNA is TGTGCCAGCAGCGTAGCTTCTAGCGGGGGGGCGGGCGAGCAGTACTTC. Translation gives CASSVASSGGAGEQYF. Using reference TRBV9 and TRBJ2-7 for the parts outside the CDR3, the full variable domain is DSGVTQTPKHLITATGQRVTLRCSPRSGDLSVYWYQQSLDQGLQFLIQYYNGEERAKGNILERFSAQQFPDLHSELNLSSLELGDSALYFCASSVASSGGAGEQYFGPGTRLTVT.

This clone has more than one count but fewer than ten. This sequence joins TRBV6-2 or TRBV6-3 and TRBJ1-1; D gene uncertain. Germline V gene sequence: CDR1 MNHEY, CDR2 SVGEGT. The CDR3 extends over 13 amino acids. The V end lost 5 bases, the J end lost 0 bases, and 7 bases lay between the germline ends. CDR3 sequence: CASSISLNTEAFF. The CDR3 DNA reads as TGTGCCAGCAGTATTAGTCTGAACACTGAAGCTTTCTTT.

This chain joins TRBV7-2 and TRBJ2-7, with D hard to call. Trimming took off 1 base at V and 0 bases at J, with 7 bases between the two ends. From germline, CDR1 is SGHTA and CDR2 FQGNSA. This CDR3 has 14 amino acids. The CDR3 DNA reads TGTGCCAGCAGCTTAGTTCCAGTCTCCTACGAGCAGTACTTC. Protein: CASSLVPVSYEQYF. Based on the CDR3 plus reference TRBV7-2 and TRBJ2-7, the full variable domain is GAGVSQSPSNKVTEKGKDVELRCDPISGHTALYWYRQSLGQGLEFLIYFQGNSAPDKSGLPSDRFSAERTGGSVSTLTIQRTQQEDSAVYLCASSLVPVSYEQYFGPGTRLTVT.

This clone was detected a few times. This CDR3 reads CASSQRDTIYF. The DNA for the CDR3 is TGTGCCAGCAGCCAAAGAGACACCATATATTTT. V usage is TRBV3-1 (or the pseudogene TRBV3-2) and J usage is TRBJ1-3; D unresolved. Germline V gene lookup returns CDR1 LGHDT and CDR2 YNNKEL (reference sequence). V was clipped by 2 bases and J by 8 bases, with 4 bases between them. CDR3 length equals 11 residues.

The chain joins TRBV11-3 to TRBJ2-7; D not resolved. The CDR3 is made up of 15 amino acids. The germline gives CDR1 SGHNT, CDR2 YENEEA. Deletions cut 1 base from V and 0 bases from J, with 10 bases between. CDR3 sequence: CASSLGPAGSYEQYF. Written as DNA, the CDR3 is TGTGCCAGCAGCTTAGGCCCTGCCGGCTCCTACGAGCAGTACTTC.

The chain has TRBV14 and TRBJ2-1; no reliable D call. V was cut by 1 base and J by 7 bases, with 14 bases left in between. The CDR3 sequence is 15 residues long. CDR1 SGHDN and CDR2 FVKESK come from the germline V gene. CDR3 in amino acids: CASSQGVKFWNEQFF. CDR3 bases: TGTGCCAGCAGCCAAGGCGTAAAGTTTTGGAATGAGCAGTTCTTC. The variable domain in full, completed from reference TRBV14 and TRBJ2-1, reads EAGVTQFPSHSVIEKGQTVTLRCDPISGHDNLYWYRRVMGKEIKFLLHFVKESKQDESGMPNNRFLAERTGGTYSTLKVQPAELEDSGVYFCASSQGVKFWNEQFFGPGTRLTVL.

The V call is TRBV7-8, the J call TRBJ1-2, with 8 bases lining up with TRBD1. Germline CDR1 and CDR2: SGHVS and FQNEAQ. Trimming took 5 bases from V and 6 from J; bases not matched to a gene: 8. This CDR3 region has 14 residues. The CDR3, as DNA: TGTGCCAGCAGCCGAGGGACAGGCTATGATGGCTACACCTTC. Translation gives CASSRGTGYDGYTF.

CDR3 DNA sequence: TGTGCCAGCAGCCGAGGGAGTCAGGGAGAAGCTTTCTTT. The encoded protein is CASSRGSQGEAFF. This chain joins TRBV7-8 and TRBJ1-1; possibly TRBD1 for D (5 bases). Trimming stripped 5 bases from V and 8 bases from J, with 15 bases between. Germline V CDR1 and CDR2: SGHVS, FQNEAQ. The CDR3 length is 13 residues.

The rearrangement links TRBV19 to TRBJ2-3; 7 bases are a match to TRBD1. The length of the CDR3 is 16 residues. The junction had 4 bases not matched to a gene; V was cut back by 1 base and J by 0 bases. CDR1 and CDR2 (germline): LNHDA, SQIVND (reference sequence). The CDR3 is CASSIGQGSSTDTQYF. Here the CDR3 DNA reads TGTGCCAGTAGTATAGGACAGGGTTCAAGCACAGATACGCAGTATTTT.

The rearrangement uses TRBV5-1 and TRBJ2-2; no clear D. Trimming took 5 bases from V and 4 from J, leaving 15 bases between them. Per the germline V gene, CDR1 is SGHRS and CDR2 is YFSETQ. The CDR3 is made up of 15 amino acids. The CDR3 coding sequence is TGCGCCAGCAGGCCCACGGTGACGGGCACCGGGGAGCTGTTTTTT. It yields the protein CASRPTVTGTGELFF.

The chain combines TRBV7-9 with TRBJ1-1; D is unresolved. This CDR3 has 14 amino acids. CDR1 is SEHNR and CDR2 is FQNEAQ in the germline V gene (reference sequence). Deletions cut 5 bases from V and 5 bases from J, with 15 bases between. The CDR3 is CASSPRSLVTEAFF. The CDR3 DNA follows: TGTGCCAGCAGCCCCCGGTCGCTGGTTACTGAAGCTTTCTTT.